These 2 T cell receptor beta chains share one sample of origin, sequenced in a study of vaccination effects on CD4 cells after COVID-19 (dated by TCRdb to the early 2020s). These receptors lack a known antigen. In the ViraFEST assay, PBMC were stimulated with viral peptide pools, and antigen-specific CD4+ T cell clonotypes were then identified by expansion using TCR sequencing. After about 10 days of culture, CD4+ T cells were isolated with the EasySep CD4+ T cell isolation kit. None of the healthy vaccine recipients had a prior SARS-CoV-2 infection, which was confirmed by nucleocapsid antibody tests that came back negative both before and after vaccination. Library preparation was by the immunoSEQ multiplex PCR assay. Entries here come from immuneACCESS through TCRdb and include only in-frame sequences with V and J called. Some clones fail to appear in such tables; in the studies checked, an unresolved V gene covers under half of the shortfall, and the cause of the remainder is unknown. Present in this sample are roughly 41,000 clones, around 67% of which were seen just once. The ten largest clones represent approximately 27% of the sample.

Source: CD4+ T cells from PBMCs cultured with HCoV-OC43 spike peptides, taken before COVID-19 vaccination. This specimen's cell subset or site label, interpreted: HCoV-OC43 spike overlapping peptide pool stimulation. These receptors all stem from a human donor who received a COVID-19 vaccine.

The gene calls are TRBV4-2 and TRBJ2-1; D is undetermined. The germline gives CDR1 LGHNA, CDR2 YNFKEQ. This CDR3 spans 12 amino acids. Trimming removed 4 bases at V and 15 bases at J, with 16 bases between. CDR3 region: CASSPLSGGPFF. Here the CDR3 DNA reads TGTGCCAGCAGCCCCCTGAGTGGCGGTCCGTTCTTC.

This chain joins TRBV5-1 and TRBJ2-1; either TRBD1 or TRBD2 may supply D (5 bases each). Deletions cut 4 bases from V and 9 bases from J, with 17 bases between. The CDR3 spans 14 residues. Germline loops: CDR1 SGHRS, CDR2 YFSETQ. The CDR3 nucleotides read TGCGCCAGCAGCCCGGGACCAGCCAATGGTGAGCAGTTCTTC. Amino acid sequence: CASSPGPANGEQFF. The complete variable domain, with remaining parts taken from reference TRBV5-1 and TRBJ2-1, reads KAGVTQTPRYLIKTRGQQVTLSCSPISGHRSVSWYQQTPGQGLQFLFEYFSETQRNKGNFPGRFSGRQFSNSRSEMNVSTLELGDSALYLCASSPGPANGEQFFGPGTRLTVL.